This T cell receptor (beta chain) was identified in a study of blood T cell repertoires in COVID-19. Turning to the study itself: Samples taken during acute and convalescent COVID-19 were collected in the United States, Italy and Spain. PBMCs, B-cell-depleted T cells, or T cells provided the cDNA or gDNA that made up the material.

As handled by the study authors: Estimates of nucleated cell counts were drawn from the amplification of reference gene primers. This table comes from immunoSEQ multiplex PCR, and its TCRdb copy is limited to in-frame clones, with some not included. V and J calls plus clone size are reproduced from that table; the DNA served to infer D and trimming. In the table there are some 530,000 clones, 70% to 90% of which are singletons. The CDR3 contains 15 residues. V lost 4 bases to trimming and J lost 7 bases; unmatched junction nucleotides: 8. The germline CDR1 and CDR2 sequences are MNHEY and SMNVEV (reference sequence).

V gene TRBV27 combines with J gene TRBJ2-4, with 9 bases fitting TRBD1. The clonotype originates from a human donor in a cohort sampled during active COVID-19. Sequenced input: peripheral blood. The CDR3 here is CASSYPGQGINIQYF. Here the CDR3 DNA reads TGTGCCAGCAGTTACCCCGGACAGGGGATTAACATTCAGTACTTC.